This is a list of T cell receptor beta chains from one sample in a study of blood T cell repertoires in COVID-19. Data came from immunoSEQ multiplex PCR; TCRdb stores just in-frame clones and leaves some out. This table has some 64,000 clones, about 76% appearing once. The sample consisted of peripheral blood. The receptor source for this set is a human donor in a cohort sampled during active COVID-19. CDR3s include the opening cysteine and the closing phenylalanine or tryptophan. Fields, in order: V gene, clone size, CDR3 protein. Not all rows give a size; the values are once, few, many and, for expanded clones, a class.

v_call: TRBV5-1; clone_size: .; cdr3_aa: CASSQLLRRKNTEAFF
v_call: TRBV15; clone_size: .; cdr3_aa: CATSREVGLAVQETQYF
v_call: TRBV7-6; clone_size: .; cdr3_aa: CASSLGTGGSNQPQHF
v_call: TRBV10-3; clone_size: many; cdr3_aa: CAISDHRQGSRETQYF
v_call: TRBV19; clone_size: .; cdr3_aa: CASRSQGGDYGYTF
v_call: TRBV12-3/TRBV12-4; clone_size: .; cdr3_aa: CASSLDRGEQYF
v_call: TRBV5-4; clone_size: .; cdr3_aa: CASRGLAGGLSEQFF
v_call: TRBV29-1; clone_size: .; cdr3_aa: CSAEGQGGTEAFF
v_call: TRBV10-3; clone_size: .; cdr3_aa: CAISEGQNQPQHF
v_call: TRBV19; clone_size: .; cdr3_aa: CASSIGQLNTEAFF
v_call: TRBV6-6; clone_size: .; cdr3_aa: CASSSSGTSGGEQFF
v_call: TRBV5-8; clone_size: .; cdr3_aa: CASSFPDEKLFF
v_call: TRBV19; clone_size: once; cdr3_aa: CASSIFGRSNTGELFF
v_call: TRBV13; clone_size: .; cdr3_aa: CASSLGPPGLREGNTEAFF
v_call: TRBV5-4; clone_size: .; cdr3_aa: CASSFPLAGLTDTQYF
v_call: TRBV7-2; clone_size: .; cdr3_aa: CASSSSRGGPYEQFF
v_call: TRBV15; clone_size: .; cdr3_aa: CATSSGGNTDTQYF
v_call: TRBV3-1/TRBV3-2; clone_size: .; cdr3_aa: CASSQDWSRRTEAFF
v_call: TRBV6-5; clone_size: once; cdr3_aa: CASSRPPGYNEQFF
v_call: TRBV11-3; clone_size: .; cdr3_aa: CASSFSSGGAYNEQFF
v_call: TRBV24-1; clone_size: .; cdr3_aa: CATSDRDRGGEQFF
v_call: TRBV5-4; clone_size: .; cdr3_aa: CASSARRQASYNEQFF
v_call: TRBV27; clone_size: .; cdr3_aa: CASSFDARLSTDTQYF
v_call: TRBV18; clone_size: .; cdr3_aa: CASSLRQGAVAETQYF
v_call: TRBV9; clone_size: .; cdr3_aa: CASSENTVPYEQYF